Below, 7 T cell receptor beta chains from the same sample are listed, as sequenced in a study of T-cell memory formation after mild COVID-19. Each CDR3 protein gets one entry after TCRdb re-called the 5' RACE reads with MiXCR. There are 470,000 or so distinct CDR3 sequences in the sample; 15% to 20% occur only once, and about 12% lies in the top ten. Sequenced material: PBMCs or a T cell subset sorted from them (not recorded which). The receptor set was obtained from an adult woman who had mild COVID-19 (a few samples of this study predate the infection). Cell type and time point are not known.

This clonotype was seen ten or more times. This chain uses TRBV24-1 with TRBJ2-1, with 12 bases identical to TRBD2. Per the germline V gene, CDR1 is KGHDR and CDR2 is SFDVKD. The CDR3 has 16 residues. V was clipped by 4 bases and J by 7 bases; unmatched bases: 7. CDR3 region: CATSETASGRGNEQFF. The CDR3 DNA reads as TGTGCCACCAGTGAGACCGCTAGCGGGAGGGGTAATGAGCAGTTCTTC.

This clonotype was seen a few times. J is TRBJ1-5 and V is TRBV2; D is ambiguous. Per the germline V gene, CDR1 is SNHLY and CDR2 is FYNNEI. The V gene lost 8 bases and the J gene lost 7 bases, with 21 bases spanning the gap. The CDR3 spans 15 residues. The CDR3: CASSGGLSDAQPQHF. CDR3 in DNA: TGTGCCAGCTCGGGAGGTCTCTCTGATGCCCAGCCCCAGCATTTT.

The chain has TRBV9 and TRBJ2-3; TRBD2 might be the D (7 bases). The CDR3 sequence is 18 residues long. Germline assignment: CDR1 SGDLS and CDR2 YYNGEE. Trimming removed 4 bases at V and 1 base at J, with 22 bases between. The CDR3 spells CASSPAGGGAGRTDTQYF. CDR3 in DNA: TGTGCCAGCAGCCCAGCAGGTGGGGGGGCTGGGCGCACAGATACGCAGTATTTT. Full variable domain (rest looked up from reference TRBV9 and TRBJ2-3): DSGVTQTPKHLITATGQRVTLRCSPRSGDLSVYWYQQSLDQGLQFLIQYYNGEERAKGNILERFSAQQFPDLHSELNLSSLELGDSALYFCASSPAGGGAGRTDTQYFGPGTRLTVL.

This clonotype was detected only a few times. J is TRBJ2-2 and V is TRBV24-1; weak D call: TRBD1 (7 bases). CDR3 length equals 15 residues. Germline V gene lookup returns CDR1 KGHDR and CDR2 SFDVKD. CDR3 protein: CARMRDSELPGELFF. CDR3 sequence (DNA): TGTGCACGCATGCGGGACAGCGAGCTTCCCGGGGAGCTGTTTTTT.

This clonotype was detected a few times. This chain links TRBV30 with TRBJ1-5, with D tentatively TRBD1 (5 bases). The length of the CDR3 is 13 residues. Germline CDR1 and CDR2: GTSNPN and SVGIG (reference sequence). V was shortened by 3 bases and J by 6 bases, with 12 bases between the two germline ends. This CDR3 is CAWSPQGGQPQHF. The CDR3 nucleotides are TGTGCCTGGAGCCCTCAGGGTGGTCAGCCCCAGCATTTT.

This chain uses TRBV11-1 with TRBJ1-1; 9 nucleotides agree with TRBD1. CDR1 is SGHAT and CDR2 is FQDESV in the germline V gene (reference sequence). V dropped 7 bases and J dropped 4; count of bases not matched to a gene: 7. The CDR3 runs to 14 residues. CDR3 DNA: TGTGCCAGCACTCTACAGGGGGCGAGCACTGAAGCTTTCTTT. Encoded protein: CASTLQGASTEAFF.

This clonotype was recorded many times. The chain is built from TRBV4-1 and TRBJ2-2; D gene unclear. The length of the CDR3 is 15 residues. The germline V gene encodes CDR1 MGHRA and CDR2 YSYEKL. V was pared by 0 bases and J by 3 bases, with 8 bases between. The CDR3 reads CASSQDAGYTGELFF. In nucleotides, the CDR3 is TGCGCCAGCAGCCAAGATGCAGGATACACCGGGGAGCTGTTTTTT.